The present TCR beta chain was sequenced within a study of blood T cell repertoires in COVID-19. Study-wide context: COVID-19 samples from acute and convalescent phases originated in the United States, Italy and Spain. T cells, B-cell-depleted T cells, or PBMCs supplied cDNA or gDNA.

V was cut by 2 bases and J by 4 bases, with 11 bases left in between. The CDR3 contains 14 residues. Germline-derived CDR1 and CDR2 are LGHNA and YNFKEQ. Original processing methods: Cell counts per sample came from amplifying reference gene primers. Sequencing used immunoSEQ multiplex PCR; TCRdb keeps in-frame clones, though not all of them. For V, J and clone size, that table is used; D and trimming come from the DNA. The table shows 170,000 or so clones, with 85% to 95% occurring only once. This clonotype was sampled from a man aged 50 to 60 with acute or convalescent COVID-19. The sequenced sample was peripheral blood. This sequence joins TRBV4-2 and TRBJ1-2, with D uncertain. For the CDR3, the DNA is TGTGCCAGCAGCCAAACAAGAGGATCCTATGGCTACACCTTC. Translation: CASSQTRGSYGYTF.